Following are 13 T cell receptor beta chains from one sample sequenced in a study of technical replicates of blood from several donors. Clones were read by immunoSEQ multiplex PCR, and TCRdb kept only the in-frame ones, dropping some. The repertoire holds about 75,000 clones, with around 92% as singletons. The specimen was T cells isolated from PBMCs. These receptor sequences come from a human donor in good health.

The chain combines TRBV5-4 with TRBJ2-7, with TRBD2 as a possible D gene (5 bases). Trimming removed 4 bases at V and 2 bases at J, with 7 bases between. The CDR3 extends over 12 amino acids. Germline V gives CDR1 SGHNT, CDR2 YYREEE (reference sequence). The CDR3 DNA is TGTGCCAGCAGCCACGGGGCCTACGAGCAGTACTTC. Translating gives CASSHGAYEQYF.

The chain carries TRBV28 and TRBJ1-5; D might be TRBD1 (6 bases). Germline values: CDR1 MDHEN, CDR2 SYDVKM. Deletions cut 8 bases from V and 6 bases from J, with 11 bases between. CDR3 size: 12 residues. The CDR3 nucleotides are TGTGCCAGCGGCAGGGGCGGTCAGCCCCAGCATTTT. Translating gives CASGRGGQPQHF.

The chain combines TRBV7-6 with TRBJ1-4, with D perhaps matching TRBD1 (6 bases). The V end was cut by 2 bases, the J end by 8 bases, with 24 bases between. The CDR3 is 18 amino acids. Germline loops: CDR1 SGHVS, CDR2 FNYEAQ. As DNA, the CDR3 is TGTGCCAGCAGCTTAAACTCCGGGACATACGCGTCGGGGGAAAAACTGTTTTTT. It yields the protein CASSLNSGTYASGEKLFF. Using reference TRBV7-6 and TRBJ1-4 for the parts outside the CDR3, the full variable domain is GAGVSQSPRYKVTKRGQDVALRCDPISGHVSLYWYRQALGQGPEFLTYFNYEAQQDKSGLPNDRFSAERPEGSISTLTIQRTEQRDSAMYRCASSLNSGTYASGEKLFFGSGTQLSVL.

The genes are TRBV5-1 and TRBJ2-7; maybe TRBD1 (5 bases). Trimming left V 0 bases short and J 2 bases short, with 6 bases between. Germline CDR1 and CDR2: SGHRS and YFSETQ. The CDR3 contains 13 residues. CDR3 coding DNA: TGCGCCAGCAGCTTGGAGGGGACCTACGAGCAGTACTTC. Protein product: CASSLEGTYEQYF.

The chain is built from TRBV10-3 and TRBJ2-7; possible D gene TRBD1, 5 bases. The CDR3 is 12 amino acids. The V end lost 6 bases, the J end lost 4 bases, and 10 bases lay between the germline ends. CDR1 is ENHRY and CDR2 is SYGVKD in the germline V gene. CDR3 region: CAISSQGYEQYF. CDR3 nucleotides: TGTGCCATCAGCTCTCAGGGTTACGAGCAGTACTTC.

CDR3 sequence reads: CASSFNPGQDTGELFF. Written as DNA, the CDR3 is TGTGCCAGCAGTTTCAACCCGGGACAGGACACCGGGGAGCTGTTTTTT. The chain combines TRBV7-3 with TRBJ2-2; 8 positions agree with TRBD1. This CDR3 contains 16 residues. Trimming at V came to 6 bases and at J to 3 bases, leaving 9 bases not matched to a gene. Germline CDR1 is SGHTA and CDR2 is FQGTGA.

The chain is built from TRBV21-1 and TRBJ2-7; the table's D call of TRBD1 was not tested on the DNA. TRBV21-1 is shown as a pseudogene. The CDR3 extends over 15 amino acids. Here the CDR3 reads CASRTHTGSEYKQYF. Here the CDR3 DNA reads TGTGCCAGCAGGACACATACTGGCTCTGAATATAAGCAGTACTTC.

The chain recombines TRBV19 with TRBJ1-3; no firm D call. With 2 bases removed from V and 0 bases from J, the gap between germline ends came to 8 bases. The CDR3 spans 15 residues. From germline, CDR1 is LNHDA and CDR2 SQIVND (reference sequence). Here the CDR3 DNA reads TGTGCCAGTAGTATACCCCCAGGCTCTGGAAACACCATATATTTT. This encodes CASSIPPGSGNTIYF.

This clone was observed once. The V call is TRBV4-2, the J call TRBJ2-7, with TRBD1 matching over 12 bases. The CDR3 loop spans 16 amino acids. Germline values: CDR1 LGHNA, CDR2 YNFKEQ. The J segment lost 5 bases and the V segment lost 0 bases, leaving 5 bases of the junction unmatched. The CDR3 protein is CASSQDSGQGANEQYF. The CDR3 DNA reads as TGTGCCAGCAGCCAAGATTCGGGACAGGGGGCCAACGAGCAGTACTTC.

The genes are TRBV28 and TRBJ1-4; 7 positions match TRBD1. The J segment lost 6 bases and the V segment lost 6 bases, leaving 4 bases of the junction unmatched. CDR3 length: 13 residues. Germline V gives CDR1 MDHEN, CDR2 SYDVKM. The CDR3 sequence: CASSQGDYEKLFF. In DNA, the CDR3 is TGTGCCAGCAGCCAGGGGGATTATGAAAAACTGTTTTTT.

The chain combines TRBV27 with TRBJ2-7, with D perhaps TRBD2 (7 bases). Germline V gives CDR1 MNHEY, CDR2 SMNVEV (reference sequence). This CDR3 region has 12 residues. Between the trimmed V and J ends, which lost 10 bases and 5 bases, there was a span of 15 bases. The DNA of the CDR3 is TGTGCCATCTCGAGGGGGGGGGACGAGCAGTACTTC. Translating it yields CAISRGGDEQYF.

This rearrangement joins TRBV6-1 to TRBJ1-1, with TRBD1 as a possible D gene (5 bases). Germline V gene lookup returns CDR1 MNHNS and CDR2 SASEGT. This CDR3 has 13 residues. V was shortened by 7 bases and J by 6 bases, with 15 bases between the two germline ends. CDR3 region: CASTVTLQAEAFF. CDR3 DNA sequence: TGTGCCAGCACTGTTACCTTACAGGCTGAAGCTTTCTTT.

In this sample, this clone turned up once. This chain links TRBV6-5 with TRBJ1-1; TRBD1 agrees at 7 bases. With V trimmed by 6 bases and J by 0 bases, 7 bases remained unmatched. Germline-derived CDR1 and CDR2 are MNHEY and SVGAGI. The CDR3 is 15 amino acids. The CDR3 is CASRPGTAMNTEAFF. CDR3 nucleotide sequence: TGTGCCAGCAGACCGGGGACAGCGATGAACACTGAAGCTTTCTTT.